This entry lists 3 T cell receptor beta chains sequenced from one sample in a study of blood T cell repertoires in COVID-19. Using immunoSEQ multiplex PCR, the repertoire was profiled, and TCRdb retains in-frame clones only, with some absent. The sample yields 70,000 or so clones, roughly 79% seen once. Sequencing used peripheral blood. Every receptor here comes from a man in his 70s with acute or convalescent COVID-19.

V is TRBV9 and J is TRBJ2-3; 9 bases fit TRBD2. V lost 3 bases to trimming and J lost 4 bases; unmatched junction nucleotides: 9. The CDR3 loop spans 16 amino acids. Germline values: CDR1 SGDLS, CDR2 YYNGEE. The CDR3 DNA reads TGTGCCAGCAGCGGCGGCCGGGCGGGAGGGCCAGATACGCAGTATTTT. Its translation: CASSGGRAGGPDTQYF. Based on the CDR3 plus reference TRBV9 and TRBJ2-3, the full variable domain is DSGVTQTPKHLITATGQRVTLRCSPRSGDLSVYWYQQSLDQGLQFLIQYYNGEERAKGNILERFSAQQFPDLHSELNLSSLELGDSALYFCASSGGRAGGPDTQYFGPGTRLTVL.

This chain links TRBV28 with TRBJ1-6, with D perhaps TRBD1 (5 bases). This CDR3 is 13 amino acids long. V shed 4 bases and J shed 14 bases, with 15 bases lying between them. CDR1 and CDR2 from the germline V gene are MDHEN and SYDVKM. In nucleotides, the CDR3 is TGTGCCAGCAGTTCCGCGGGGGTCGGCGCCCTCCACTTT. Its translation: CASSSAGVGALHF.

This clone occurred once. The chain combines TRBV10-2 with TRBJ2-2; the match to TRBD1 covers 7 bases. In germline, CDR1 is WSHSY, CDR2 SAAADI. The CDR3 runs 14 residues. V lost 5 bases and J lost 4; bases outside the gene matches: 4. CDR3 region: CASSSGGFTGELFF. The CDR3 DNA reads TGCGCCAGCAGTTCAGGGGGATTCACCGGGGAGCTGTTTTTT.